This T cell receptor beta chain was sequenced for a study of a mutant IDH1 vaccine in newly diagnosed glioma. The wider study: Radiotherapy, temozolomide, or both had been given previously, and both were given to most.

As to time point: week 47, end of study. Doses of 300 ug of mutant IDH1 20-mer peptide were given with topical imiquimod. Donors had new IDH1-mutant astrocytomas of WHO grade 3 or 4 (ATRX-lost). In regard to this clone: Its antigen is still unknown.

Only in-frame clones appear in the TCRdb table, and some are missing; sequencing was by immunoSEQ multiplex PCR. The sample records 20,000 or so clones, more than 70% being singletons. This sequence was found in a man in his forties or fifties with glioma. Material: PBMCs, obtained from a glioma patient whose treatment included an IDH1 peptide vaccine.

The CDR3 bases are TGTGCCAGCAGCCTAATGGGACAGGGGGCCTCTGGGGCCAACGTCCTGACTTTC. It codes for CASSLMGQGASGANVLTF. V gene TRBV5-6 combines with J gene TRBJ2-6, with TRBD1 identical over 12 bases. The trim removed 4 bases at V and 0 bases at J, leaving 5 bases unmatched. The germline CDR1 and CDR2 sequences are SGHDT and YYEEEE. CDR3 size: 18 residues. Based on the CDR3 plus reference TRBV5-6 and TRBJ2-6, the full variable domain is DAGVTQSPTHLIKTRGQQVTLRCSPKSGHDTVSWYQQALGQGPQFIFQYYEEEERQRGNFPDRFSGHQFPNYSSELNVNALLLGDSALYLCASSLMGQGASGANVLTFGAGSRLTVL.